This T cell receptor beta chain was profiled in a study of tumor-infiltrating lymphocytes in oesophageal squamous cell carcinoma. TCRdb reanalysed the PCR reads using MiXCR and keeps one entry per CDR3 protein. In the table there are roughly 21,000 distinct CDR3 sequences, around two fifths of which are singletons. This CDR3 is 15 amino acids long. The germline V and J ends were trimmed by 5 bases and 0 bases, with 11 bases remaining between them. The germline gives CDR1 SGHTA, CDR2 FQGNSA. This chain joins TRBV7-2 and TRBJ2-1, with D tentatively TRBD2 (5 bases). Material for sequencing was esophageal tumor tissue. This sequence originates from a male donor with esophageal squamous cell carcinoma. The chain's CDR3 is CASSPQAASYNEQFF. Here the CDR3 DNA reads TGTGCCAGCAGCCCCCAAGCGGCCTCCTACAATGAGCAGTTCTTC.